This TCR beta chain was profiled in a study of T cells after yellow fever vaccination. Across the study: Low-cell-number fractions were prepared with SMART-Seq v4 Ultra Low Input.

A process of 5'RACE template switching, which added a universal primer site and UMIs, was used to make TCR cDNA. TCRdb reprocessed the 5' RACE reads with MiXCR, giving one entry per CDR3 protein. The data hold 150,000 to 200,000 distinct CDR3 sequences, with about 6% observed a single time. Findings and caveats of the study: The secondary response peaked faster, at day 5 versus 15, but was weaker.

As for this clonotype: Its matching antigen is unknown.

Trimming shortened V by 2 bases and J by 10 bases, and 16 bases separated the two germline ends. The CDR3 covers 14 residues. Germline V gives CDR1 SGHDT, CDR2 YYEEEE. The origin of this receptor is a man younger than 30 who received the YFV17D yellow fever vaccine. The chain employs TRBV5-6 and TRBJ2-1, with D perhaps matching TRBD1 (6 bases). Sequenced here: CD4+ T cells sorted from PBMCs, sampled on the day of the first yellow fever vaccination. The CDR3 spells CASSFTGLVKEQFF. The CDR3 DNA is TGTGCCAGCAGCTTTACAGGGCTAGTCAAGGAGCAGTTCTTC.